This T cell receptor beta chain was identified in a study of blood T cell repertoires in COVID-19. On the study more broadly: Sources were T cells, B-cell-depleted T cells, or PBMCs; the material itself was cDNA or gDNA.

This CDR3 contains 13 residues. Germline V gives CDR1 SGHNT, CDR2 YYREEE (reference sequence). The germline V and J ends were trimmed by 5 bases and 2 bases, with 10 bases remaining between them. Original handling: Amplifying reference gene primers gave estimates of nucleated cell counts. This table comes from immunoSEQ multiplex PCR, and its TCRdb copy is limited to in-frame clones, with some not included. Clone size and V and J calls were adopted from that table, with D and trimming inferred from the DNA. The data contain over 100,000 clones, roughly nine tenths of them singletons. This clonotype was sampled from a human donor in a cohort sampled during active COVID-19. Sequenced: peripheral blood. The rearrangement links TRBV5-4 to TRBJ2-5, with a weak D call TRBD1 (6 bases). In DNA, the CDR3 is TGTGCCAGCAGTGGACAGTTTCAAGAGACCCAGTACTTC. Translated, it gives CASSGQFQETQYF.